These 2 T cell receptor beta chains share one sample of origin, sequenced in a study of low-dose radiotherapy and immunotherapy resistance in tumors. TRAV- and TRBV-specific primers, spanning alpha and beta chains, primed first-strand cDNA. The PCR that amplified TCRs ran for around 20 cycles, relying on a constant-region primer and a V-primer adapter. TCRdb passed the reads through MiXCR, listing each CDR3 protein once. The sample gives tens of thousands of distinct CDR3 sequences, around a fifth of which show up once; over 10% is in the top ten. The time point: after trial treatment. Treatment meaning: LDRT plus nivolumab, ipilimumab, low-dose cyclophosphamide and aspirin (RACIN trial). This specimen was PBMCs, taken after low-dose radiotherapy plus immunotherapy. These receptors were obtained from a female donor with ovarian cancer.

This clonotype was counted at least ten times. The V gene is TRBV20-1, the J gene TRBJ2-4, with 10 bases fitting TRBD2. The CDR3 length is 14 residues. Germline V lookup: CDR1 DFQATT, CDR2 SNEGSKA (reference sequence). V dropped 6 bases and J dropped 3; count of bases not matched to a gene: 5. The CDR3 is CSALAGDGKNIQYF. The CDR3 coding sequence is TGCAGTGCCCTAGCGGGAGACGGCAAAAACATTCAGTACTTC.

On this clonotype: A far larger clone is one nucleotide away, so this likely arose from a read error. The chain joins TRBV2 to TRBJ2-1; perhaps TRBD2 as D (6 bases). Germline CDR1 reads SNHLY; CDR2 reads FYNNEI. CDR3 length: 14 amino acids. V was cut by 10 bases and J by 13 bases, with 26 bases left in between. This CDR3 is CATTEVAGSETQFF. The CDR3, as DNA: TGTGCCACCACGGAGGTGGCGGGATCTGAGACCCAGTTCTTC. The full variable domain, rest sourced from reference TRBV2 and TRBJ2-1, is EPEVTQTPSHQVTQMGQEVILRCVPISNHLYFYWYRQILGQKVEFLVSFYNNEISEKSEIFDDQFSVERPDGSNFTLKIRSTKLEDSAMYFCATTEVAGSETQFFGPGTRLTVL.